A selection of T cell receptor beta chains follows, all from one sample in a study of T cell repertoires in cytomegalovirus infection. One entry per CDR3 protein, called by TCRdb with MiXCR from the reads. The sample includes around 330,000 distinct CDR3 sequences, 17% of them seen just once. Source material: PBMCs. All receptors come from a human donor in good health (CMV status not recorded). Some clones in this sample may be carry-over from other donors' samples. Both conserved end residues are part of each CDR3. Each record gives: CDR3 length, V gene, CDR3 protein.

CDR3 length: 16; V gene: TRBV12-3/TRBV12-4; CDR3 protein: CATGLAGGRSGDTQYF
CDR3 length: 13; V gene: TRBV10-3; CDR3 protein: CAISERGEGTLDF
CDR3 length: 11; V gene: TRBV23-1; CDR3 protein: CASGDTYEQYF
CDR3 length: 14; V gene: TRBV19; CDR3 protein: CASRRSTGTGELFF
CDR3 length: 16; V gene: TRBV6-1; CDR3 protein: CASSYTWDRSSYEQYF
CDR3 length: 15; V gene: TRBV4-3; CDR3 protein: CASSHLDRRDTEAFF
CDR3 length: 14; V gene: TRBV18; CDR3 protein: CASSPQGQGNGYTF
CDR3 length: 14; V gene: TRBV5-6; CDR3 protein: CASSFGSYAETQYF
CDR3 length: 14; V gene: TRBV12-3/TRBV12-4; CDR3 protein: CASRDSYSNQPQHF
CDR3 length: 12; V gene: TRBV28; CDR3 protein: CASRVGSYEQYF
CDR3 length: 14; V gene: TRBV28; CDR3 protein: CASSLAGISNEQFF
CDR3 length: 18; V gene: TRBV5-5; CDR3 protein: CASSLEESRAANTGELFF
CDR3 length: 14; V gene: TRBV2; CDR3 protein: CASRRDYSNQPQHF
CDR3 length: 13; V gene: TRBV6-1; CDR3 protein: CASSEEGAQPQHF
CDR3 length: 16; V gene: TRBV28; CDR3 protein: CASSLWQGAGNQPQHF
CDR3 length: 15; V gene: TRBV7-6; CDR3 protein: CASSPDSHDNEKLFF
CDR3 length: 14; V gene: TRBV20-1; CDR3 protein: CSAADSGGETEAFF
CDR3 length: 13; V gene: TRBV25-1; CDR3 protein: CASSAGEAGELFF